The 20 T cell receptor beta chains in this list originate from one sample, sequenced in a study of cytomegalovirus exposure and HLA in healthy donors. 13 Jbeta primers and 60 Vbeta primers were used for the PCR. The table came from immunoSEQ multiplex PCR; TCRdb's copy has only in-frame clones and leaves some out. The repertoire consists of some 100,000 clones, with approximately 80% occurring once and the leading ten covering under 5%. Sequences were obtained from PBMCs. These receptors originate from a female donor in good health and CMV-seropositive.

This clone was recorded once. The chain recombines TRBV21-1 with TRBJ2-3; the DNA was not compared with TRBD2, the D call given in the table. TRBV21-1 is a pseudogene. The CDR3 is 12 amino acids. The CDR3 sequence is CASTLDTDTQYF. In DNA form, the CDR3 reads TGTGCCAGCACCCTAGACACAGATACGCAGTATTTT.

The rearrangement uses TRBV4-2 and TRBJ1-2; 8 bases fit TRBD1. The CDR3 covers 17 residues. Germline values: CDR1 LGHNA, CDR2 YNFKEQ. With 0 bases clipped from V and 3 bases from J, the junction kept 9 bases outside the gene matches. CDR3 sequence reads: CASSQDIGDRGDYGYTF. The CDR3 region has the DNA TGTGCCAGCAGCCAAGATATAGGCGACAGGGGTGACTATGGCTACACCTTC.

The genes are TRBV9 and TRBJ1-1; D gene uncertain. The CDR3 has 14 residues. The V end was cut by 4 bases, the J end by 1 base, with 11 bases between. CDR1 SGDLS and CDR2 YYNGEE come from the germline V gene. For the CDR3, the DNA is TGTGCCAGCAGCAGAGACGGGTGGAACACTGAAGCTTTCTTT. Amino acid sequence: CASSRDGWNTEAFF.

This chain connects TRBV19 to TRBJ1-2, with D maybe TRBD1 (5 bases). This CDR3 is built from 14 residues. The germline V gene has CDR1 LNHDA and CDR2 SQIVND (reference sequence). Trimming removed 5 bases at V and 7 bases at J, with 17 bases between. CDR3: CASSGAGSWSGYTF. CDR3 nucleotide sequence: TGTGCCAGTAGTGGGGCGGGGTCGTGGAGTGGCTACACCTTC. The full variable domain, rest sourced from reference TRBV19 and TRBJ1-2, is DGGITQSPKYLFRKEGQNVTLSCEQNLNHDAMYWYRQDPGQGLRLIYYSQIVNDFQKGDIAEGYSVSREKKESFPLTVTSAQKNPTAFYLCASSGAGSWSGYTFGSGTRLTVV.

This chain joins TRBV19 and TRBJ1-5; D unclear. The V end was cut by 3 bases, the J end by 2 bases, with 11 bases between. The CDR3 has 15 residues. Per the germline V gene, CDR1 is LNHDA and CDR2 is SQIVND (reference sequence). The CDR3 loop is CASSILLAGNQPQHF. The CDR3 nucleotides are TGTGCCAGTAGTATTTTGCTGGCAGGCAATCAGCCCCAGCATTTT.

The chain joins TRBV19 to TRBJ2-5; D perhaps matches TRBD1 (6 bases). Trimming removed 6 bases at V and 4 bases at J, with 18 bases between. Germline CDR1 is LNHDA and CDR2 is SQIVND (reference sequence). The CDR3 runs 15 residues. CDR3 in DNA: TGTGCCAGTAGCCGCGGTAGGGGACAAGTAGAGACCCAGTACTTC. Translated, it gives CASSRGRGQVETQYF.

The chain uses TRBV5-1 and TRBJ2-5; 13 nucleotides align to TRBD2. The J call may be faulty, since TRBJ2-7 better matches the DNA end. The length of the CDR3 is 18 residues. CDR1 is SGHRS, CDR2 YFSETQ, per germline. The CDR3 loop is CASSWTGVLAGGPYEQYF. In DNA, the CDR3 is TGCGCCAGCAGCTGGACAGGGGTACTAGCGGGAGGGCCATACGAGCAGTACTTC.

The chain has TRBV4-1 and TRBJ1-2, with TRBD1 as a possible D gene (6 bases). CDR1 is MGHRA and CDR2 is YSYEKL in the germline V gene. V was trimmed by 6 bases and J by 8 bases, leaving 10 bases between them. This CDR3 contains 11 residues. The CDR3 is CASSYRDGYTF. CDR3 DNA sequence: TGCGCCAGCAGTTACAGGGACGGCTACACCTTC.

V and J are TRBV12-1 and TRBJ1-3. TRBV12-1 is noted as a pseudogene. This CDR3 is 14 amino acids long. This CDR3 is CASRGSVTGNTIYF. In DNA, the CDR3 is TGTGCCAGCAGGGGGAGCGTTACTGGAAACACCATATATTTT.

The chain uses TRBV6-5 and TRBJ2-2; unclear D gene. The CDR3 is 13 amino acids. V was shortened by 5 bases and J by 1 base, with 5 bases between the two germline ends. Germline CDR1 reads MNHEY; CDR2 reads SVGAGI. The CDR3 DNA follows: TGTGCCAGCAGTCAGAAGAACACCGGGGAGCTGTTTTTT. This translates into CASSQKNTGELFF.

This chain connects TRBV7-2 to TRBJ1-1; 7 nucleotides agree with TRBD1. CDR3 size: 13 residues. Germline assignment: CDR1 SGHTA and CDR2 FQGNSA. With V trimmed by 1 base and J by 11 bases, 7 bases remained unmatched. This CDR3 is CASSLGQGDRAFF. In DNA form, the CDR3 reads TGTGCCAGCAGCTTAGGTCAGGGGGATAGGGCTTTCTTT.

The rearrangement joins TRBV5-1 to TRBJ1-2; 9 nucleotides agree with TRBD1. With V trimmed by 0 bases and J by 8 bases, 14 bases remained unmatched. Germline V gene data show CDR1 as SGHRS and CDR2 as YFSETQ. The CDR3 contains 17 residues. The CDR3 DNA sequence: TGCGCCAGCAGCTTGGGGGGGACAGGGTTCCAGTCGGGAGGCTACACCTTC. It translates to CASSLGGTGFQSGGYTF.

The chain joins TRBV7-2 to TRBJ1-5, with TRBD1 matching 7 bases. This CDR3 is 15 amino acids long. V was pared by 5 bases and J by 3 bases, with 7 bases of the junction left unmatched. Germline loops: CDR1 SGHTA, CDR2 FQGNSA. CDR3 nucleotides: TGTGCCAGCAGCCCAGGGGGGCAGTACAATCAGCCCCAGCATTTT. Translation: CASSPGGQYNQPQHF.

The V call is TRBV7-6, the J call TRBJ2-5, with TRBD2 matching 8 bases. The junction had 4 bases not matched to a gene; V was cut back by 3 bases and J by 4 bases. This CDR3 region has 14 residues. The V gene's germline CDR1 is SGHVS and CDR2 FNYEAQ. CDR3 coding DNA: TGTGCCAGCAGCTTCCTAGCGGGTGGAGAGACCCAGTACTTC. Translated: CASSFLAGGETQYF.

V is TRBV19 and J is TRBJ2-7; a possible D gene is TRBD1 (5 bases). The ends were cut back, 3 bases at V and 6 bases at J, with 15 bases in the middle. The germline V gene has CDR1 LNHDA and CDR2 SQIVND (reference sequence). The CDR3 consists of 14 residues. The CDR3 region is CASSMRQGIGEQYF. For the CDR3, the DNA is TGTGCCAGTAGTATGAGGCAGGGCATAGGCGAGCAGTACTTC.

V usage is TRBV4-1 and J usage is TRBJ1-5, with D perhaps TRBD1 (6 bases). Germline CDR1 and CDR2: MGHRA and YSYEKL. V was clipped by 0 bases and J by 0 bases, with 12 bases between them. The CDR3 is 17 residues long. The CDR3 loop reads CASSQDRGPYSNQPQHF. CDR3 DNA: TGCGCCAGCAGCCAAGACAGGGGACCTTATAGCAATCAGCCCCAGCATTTT.

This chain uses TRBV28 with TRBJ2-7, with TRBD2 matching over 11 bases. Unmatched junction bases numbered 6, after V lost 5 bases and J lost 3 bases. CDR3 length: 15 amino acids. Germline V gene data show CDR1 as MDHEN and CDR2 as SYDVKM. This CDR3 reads CASSTSGTSGYEQYF. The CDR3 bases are TGTGCCAGCAGTACCTCCGGGACTAGCGGCTACGAGCAGTACTTC.

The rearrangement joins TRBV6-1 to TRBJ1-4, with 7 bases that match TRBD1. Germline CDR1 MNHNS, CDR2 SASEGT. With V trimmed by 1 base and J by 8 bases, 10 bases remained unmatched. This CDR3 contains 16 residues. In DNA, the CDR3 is TGTGCCAGCAGTGAAGAGGGGGCAGGGGATTACGAAAAACTGTTTTTT. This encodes CASSEEGAGDYEKLFF.

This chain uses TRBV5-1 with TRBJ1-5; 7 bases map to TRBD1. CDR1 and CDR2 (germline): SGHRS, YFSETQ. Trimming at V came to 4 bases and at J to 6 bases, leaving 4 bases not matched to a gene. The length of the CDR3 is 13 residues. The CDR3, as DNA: TGCGCCAGCAGCCAGGGGGTGGGTCAGCCCCAGCATTTT. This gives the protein CASSQGVGQPQHF.

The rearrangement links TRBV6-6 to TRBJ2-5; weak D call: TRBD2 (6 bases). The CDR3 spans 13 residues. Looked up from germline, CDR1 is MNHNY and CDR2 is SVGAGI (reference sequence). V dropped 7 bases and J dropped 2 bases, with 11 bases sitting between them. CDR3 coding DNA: TGTGCCAGCATAGGAGGAGGGCAAGAGACCCAGTACTTC. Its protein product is CASIGGGQETQYF.